The 20 T cell receptor beta chains reported below all come from one sample, sequenced in a study of CD4 T cells in relation to SARS-CoV-2 and coronaviruses (dated by TCRdb to the early 2020s). These receptors have no known antigen. Receptors were amplified or captured by the immunoSEQ multiplex PCR assay. Entries here come from immuneACCESS through TCRdb and include only in-frame sequences with V and J called. Some clones fail to appear in such tables; in the studies checked, an unresolved V gene covers under half of the shortfall, and the cause of the remainder is unknown. This sample comprises under 25,000 clones, 60% to 85% of them detected only once. The ten largest clones add up to around 14% of the sample. CD4+ T cells from unexposed donors were collected before the COVID-19 pandemic (2011-2018). Following 10 days of culture, the EasySep CD4+ T cell isolation kit was used to isolate CD4+ T cells.

Sequenced material: CD4+ T cells from PBMCs, cultured in vitro. The source is a human donor in good health.

The rearrangement joins TRBV7-3 to TRBJ2-2; D is unclear. The V gene lost 0 bases and the J gene lost 3 bases, with 17 bases spanning the gap. The CDR3 extends over 18 amino acids. Germline-derived CDR1 and CDR2 are SGHTA and FQGTGA. In DNA form, the CDR3 reads TGTGCCAGCAGCTTAACGCAGGCGTCTCCGGAAGACACCGGGGAGCTGTTTTTT. Protein: CASSLTQASPEDTGELFF.

The chain carries TRBV4-1 and TRBJ2-1; 11 bases line up with TRBD2. The germline CDR1 and CDR2 sequences are MGHRA and YSYEKL. The trim removed 1 base at V and 6 bases at J, leaving 11 bases unmatched. The CDR3 sequence is 18 residues long. DNA of the CDR3: TGCGCCAGCAGCCAAGTAACAGGGGGACTAGCGGCCGGCAATGAGCAGTTCTTC. The encoded protein is CASSQVTGGLAAGNEQFF.

This clone was detected only a few times. The chain recombines TRBV2 with TRBJ1-5; 7 bases fit TRBD1. The germline V gene has CDR1 SNHLY and CDR2 FYNNEI. J gave up 4 bases and V 7 bases, and 10 bases lay outside the gene matches. The CDR3 consists of 15 residues. The CDR3 loop reads CASMSLDRENQPQHF. For the CDR3, the DNA is TGTGCCAGCATGAGCTTAGACAGGGAAAATCAGCCCCAGCATTTT.

V and J are TRBV19 and TRBJ1-1, with 10 bases matching TRBD1. V lost 5 bases, J lost 4 bases, and 4 bases stayed unmatched. The CDR3 is 14 residues long. CDR1 is LNHDA, CDR2 SQIVND, per germline (reference sequence). CDR3: CASSLRQGATEAFF. CDR3 DNA: TGTGCCAGTAGTTTAAGACAGGGGGCCACTGAAGCTTTCTTT.

J is TRBJ1-1 and V is TRBV6-4, with 9 bases that match TRBD1. Germline loops: CDR1 MRHNA, CDR2 SNTAGT. This CDR3 spans 15 amino acids. The J segment lost 4 bases and the V segment lost 6 bases, leaving 9 bases of the junction unmatched. CDR3 sequence: CASRKGTGFGTEAFF. The CDR3 DNA reads as TGTGCCAGCAGGAAAGGGACAGGGTTCGGCACTGAAGCTTTCTTT.

The chain links TRBV3-1 (or the pseudogene TRBV3-2) to TRBJ1-3; TRBD1 is a possible D gene (5 bases). The CDR3 is 17 amino acids. V lost 0 bases and J lost 1, with 13 bases in between. In germline, CDR1 is LGHDT, CDR2 YNNKEL (reference sequence). The CDR3: CASSQDNLQGSGNTIYF. The CDR3 DNA reads TGTGCCAGCAGCCAAGACAACCTTCAGGGATCTGGAAACACCATATATTTT.

The V gene is TRBV30, the J gene TRBJ1-5; maybe TRBD1 (5 bases). Trimming left V 1 base short and J 11 bases short, with 15 bases between. The germline V gene has CDR1 GTSNPN and CDR2 SVGIG (reference sequence). The CDR3 length is 13 residues. DNA for the CDR3: TGTGCCTGGAGTGGAGGGGCCGGGGGATCCCAGCATTTT. Residues: CAWSGGAGGSQHF. Full variable domain (missing parts from reference TRBV30 and TRBJ1-5): SQTIHQWPATLVQPVGSPLSLECTVEGTSNPNLYWYRQAAGRGLQLLFYSVGIGQISSEVPQNLSASRPQDRQFILSSKKLLLSDSGFYLCAWSGGAGGSQHFGDGTRLSIL.

The chain uses TRBV2 and TRBJ2-1, with 8 bases lining up with TRBD1. The length of the CDR3 is 16 residues. V lost 2 bases to trimming and J lost 1 base; unmatched junction nucleotides: 4. Germline V gene data show CDR1 as SNHLY and CDR2 as FYNNEI. The CDR3, as DNA: TGTGCCAGCAGTGAAAGGGGGGACAGGTCCTACAATGAGCAGTTCTTC. Residues: CASSERGDRSYNEQFF.

This chain joins TRBV11-3 and TRBJ2-6, with 7 bases lining up with TRBD1. The trim removed 5 bases at V and 2 bases at J, leaving 3 bases unmatched. Per germline, CDR1 SGHNT and CDR2 YENEEA. The CDR3 runs to 15 residues. The CDR3 sequence is CASSKGTAGANVLTF. As DNA, the CDR3 is TGTGCCAGCAGCAAAGGGACAGCTGGGGCCAACGTCCTGACTTTC.

The rearrangement joins TRBV29-1 to TRBJ2-1, with 9 bases fitting TRBD1. Looked up from germline, CDR1 is SQVTM and CDR2 is ANQGSEA. The CDR3 sequence is 13 residues long. V gave up 6 bases and J gave up 6 bases; unmatched junction bases: 6. Here the CDR3 DNA reads TGCAGCGTGGGGGACAGGGTGGTCAATGAGCAGTTCTTC. Amino acid sequence: CSVGDRVVNEQFF.

V and J are TRBV28 and TRBJ2-7; TRBD2 matches 10 bases. CDR1 MDHEN and CDR2 SYDVKM come from the germline V gene. The V gene end was trimmed by 11 bases and the J gene end by 4 bases; junction bases not matched to a gene: 14. CDR3 size: 15 residues. The DNA of the CDR3 is TGTGCCGCCCAACCTCTAGCGGGAGTCGTGTACGAGCAGTACTTC. This encodes CAAQPLAGVVYEQYF. Drawing the rest from reference TRBV28 and TRBJ2-7, the complete variable domain is DVKVTQSSRYLVKRTGEKVFLECVQDMDHENMFWYRQDPGLGLRLIYFSYDVKMKEKGDIPEGYSVSREKKERFSLILESASTNQTSMYLCAAQPLAGVVYEQYFGPGTRLTVT.

The CDR3 region has the DNA TGTGCCAGCAGTTCCAAGTGGGCAGGGAATCAGCCCCAGCATTTT. Translating it yields CASSSKWAGNQPQHF. This sequence joins TRBV6-5 and TRBJ1-5, with D possibly being TRBD1 (5 bases). This CDR3 spans 15 amino acids. V was cut by 4 bases and J by 4 bases, with 14 bases left in between. Germline assignment: CDR1 MNHEY and CDR2 SVGAGI.

The CDR3 DNA reads TGTGCCAGCAGTGAAGGGACAGGCGGGGCAGATACGCAGTATTTT. It is translated as CASSEGTGGADTQYF. This chain links TRBV6-4 with TRBJ2-3; 8 nucleotides align to TRBD1. Trimming removed 3 bases from V and 4 bases from J; junction bases left unmatched: 6. The CDR3 spans 15 residues. CDR1 is MRHNA and CDR2 is SNTAGT in the germline V gene.

This clone has just one count. The rearrangement links TRBV12-5 to TRBJ1-1; maybe TRBD1 (6 bases). CDR1 LGHNT and CDR2 FRNRAP come from the germline V gene. The CDR3 has 15 residues. V dropped 5 bases and J dropped 3 bases, with 16 bases sitting between them. This chain's CDR3 is CASGRQQGGDTEAFF. The DNA for the CDR3 is TGTGCTAGTGGTCGACAGCAAGGGGGTGACACTGAAGCTTTCTTT.

V and J are TRBV7-9 and TRBJ2-5; D remains ambiguous. The V end lost 1 base, the J end lost 5 bases, and 11 bases lay between the germline ends. The CDR3 length is 14 residues. Germline assignment: CDR1 SEHNR and CDR2 FQNEAQ (reference sequence). The CDR3 region is CASSLEDRRETQYF. The DNA of the CDR3 is TGTGCCAGCAGCTTAGAGGACCGCCGGGAGACCCAGTACTTC.

The V and J genes are TRBV19 and TRBJ1-1; D is ambiguous. In germline, CDR1 is LNHDA, CDR2 SQIVND (reference sequence). V was clipped by 7 bases and J by 5 bases, with 14 bases between them. CDR3 length: 13 amino acids. Here the CDR3 reads CASTFNGRTEAFF. In nucleotides, the CDR3 is TGTGCCAGTACCTTCAACGGGCGGACTGAAGCTTTCTTT. The full variable domain, in which reference TRBV19 and TRBJ1-1 provide the parts outside the CDR3, is DGGITQSPKYLFRKEGQNVTLSCEQNLNHDAMYWYRQDPGQGLRLIYYSQIVNDFQKGDIAEGYSVSREKKESFPLTVTSAQKNPTAFYLCASTFNGRTEAFFGQGTRLTVV.

A single count supports this clone. The rearrangement links TRBV18 to TRBJ2-5; D call uncertain. V lost 1 base and J lost 3, with 3 bases in between. The CDR3 length is 12 residues. The germline gives CDR1 KGHSH, CDR2 LQKENI. The CDR3 sequence: CASSPQKETQYF. The CDR3 DNA reads as TGTGCCAGCTCACCACAAAAAGAGACCCAGTACTTC.

CDR3 amino acids: CASGGTASREQYF. The CDR3 DNA follows: TGTGCCAGCGGTGGGACAGCGTCACGGGAGCAGTACTTC. The chain links TRBV2 to TRBJ2-7; 7 bases are shared with TRBD1. The CDR3 is 13 amino acids. The V and J ends lost 8 bases and 7 bases, in that order; junction bases with no gene match: 11. Germline V lookup: CDR1 SNHLY, CDR2 FYNNEI.

V usage is TRBV4-1 and J usage is TRBJ1-1; D might be TRBD1 (5 bases). V was clipped by 4 bases and J by 5 bases, with 11 bases between them. CDR1 and CDR2 from the germline V gene are MGHRA and YSYEKL. The CDR3 loop spans 13 amino acids. CDR3 sequence: CASSLPGGTEAFF. The CDR3 DNA reads as TGCGCCAGCAGCCTGCCCGGGGGTACTGAAGCTTTCTTT.

The chain combines TRBV3-1 (or the pseudogene TRBV3-2) with TRBJ2-3; D not certain. The CDR3 is 16 residues long. Deletions cut 1 base from V and 2 bases from J, with 13 bases between. Germline assignment: CDR1 LGHDT and CDR2 YNNKEL (reference sequence). CDR3 in DNA: TGTGCCAGCAGCCAAGTCGCCTGGCATAACACAGATACGCAGTATTTT. It yields the protein CASSQVAWHNTDTQYF.